A single sample gave rise to the 8 T cell receptor beta chains below, sequenced in a study of blood T cell repertoires in COVID-19. Clones were read by immunoSEQ multiplex PCR, and TCRdb kept only the in-frame ones, dropping some. Of roughly 150,000 clones listed, roughly 74% are singletons. Sequenced sample: peripheral blood. These TCRs come from a woman of 80 years or more with acute or convalescent COVID-19.

The chain couples TRBV6-5 to TRBJ2-1; 11 nucleotides line up with TRBD2. The CDR3 spans 15 residues. In germline, CDR1 is MNHEY, CDR2 SVGAGI. The J segment lost 8 bases and the V segment lost 6 bases, leaving 9 bases of the junction unmatched. The DNA for the CDR3 is TGTGCCAGCAGAGGACTAGCGGGCCACGTGGATGAGCAGTTCTTC. Translated: CASRGLAGHVDEQFF.

This clone showed up just once. This chain joins TRBV19 and TRBJ1-2; maybe TRBD1 (5 bases). Germline V lookup: CDR1 LNHDA, CDR2 SQIVND (reference sequence). V dropped 3 bases and J dropped 5 bases, with 7 bases sitting between them. There are 12 residues in the CDR3. The CDR3 bases are TGTGCCAGTAGTATCGACAGTTATGGCTACACCTTC. Protein sequence: CASSIDSYGYTF.

The V gene is TRBV19, the J gene TRBJ2-1, with TRBD1 as a possible D gene (5 bases). The CDR3 has 17 residues. CDR1 and CDR2 from the germline V gene are LNHDA and SQIVND (reference sequence). V was trimmed by 2 bases and J by 0 bases, leaving 14 bases between them. CDR3 protein: CASSILGGQGSYNEQFF. CDR3 coding DNA: TGTGCCAGTAGTATACTGGGTGGCCAGGGCTCCTACAATGAGCAGTTCTTC.

The gene calls are TRBV2 and TRBJ2-2; 8 bases fit TRBD1. Germline values: CDR1 SNHLY, CDR2 FYNNEI. The CDR3 has 14 amino acids. After removal of 7 bases from V and 5 bases from J, the junction contained 6 bases not matched to a gene. The CDR3 spells CASILDRGTGELFF. CDR3 nucleotide sequence: TGTGCCAGCATCCTCGACAGGGGTACCGGGGAGCTGTTTTTT.

The CDR3: CASSPLTGTTGELFF. The CDR3 bases are TGCGCCAGCAGCCCCCTGACAGGGACCACCGGGGAGCTGTTTTTT. V is TRBV5-1 and J is TRBJ2-2; 7 bases line up with TRBD1. The CDR3 loop spans 15 amino acids. Trimming took 4 bases from V and 4 from J; bases not matched to a gene: 7. Germline V CDR1 and CDR2: SGHRS, YFSETQ.

This chain links TRBV19 with TRBJ1-2; 7 nucleotides align to TRBD1. With V trimmed by 5 bases and J by 3 bases, 3 bases remained unmatched. The CDR3 runs to 13 residues. CDR1 LNHDA and CDR2 SQIVND come from the germline V gene (reference sequence). The CDR3 region has the DNA TGTGCCAGTAGTTATACAGGGGACTATGGCTACACCTTC. Amino acids: CASSYTGDYGYTF.

The chain is built from TRBV18 and TRBJ2-4; 11 bases are a match to TRBD2. The CDR3 length is 19 residues. CDR1 and CDR2 from the germline V gene are KGHSH and LQKENI. V dropped 1 base and J dropped 0; count of bases not matched to a gene: 8. CDR3 sequence (DNA): TGTGCCAGCTCACCACTTGAACTAGCGGGGGTGAGAGCCAAAAACATTCAGTACTTC. Translated: CASSPLELAGVRAKNIQYF.

This chain links TRBV7-8 with TRBJ1-1, with D uncertain. The germline gives CDR1 SGHVS, CDR2 FQNEAQ. Trimming shortened V by 1 base and J by 4 bases, and 10 bases separated the two germline ends. This CDR3 has 14 residues. The chain's CDR3 is CASSLVGSGTEAFF. The CDR3, as DNA: TGTGCCAGCAGCTTAGTAGGGAGCGGCACTGAAGCTTTCTTT.